The source of this T cell receptor (beta chain) is a study of cytomegalovirus exposure and HLA in healthy donors. Study background: The early release's HLA-typed donors yielded some 85 million unique TCRs.

Those who donated were healthy bone marrow donors. Primers: 60 Vbeta forward and 13 Jbeta reverse. This table comes from immunoSEQ multiplex PCR, and its TCRdb copy is limited to in-frame clones, with some not included. Of 100,000 to 120,000 clones listed, approximately 82% are singletons. Findings and limits, study-wide: It has been reported that TCR beta sequences accurately predicted the HLA-A and HLA-B alleles of most subjects. Being indistinguishable, some V segments were excluded, TRBV6-2 and TRBV6-3 among them.

This CDR3 comprises 11 residues. Germline-derived CDR1 and CDR2 are SGHNT and YENEEA. Trimming cost V 5 bases and J 5 bases, with 5 bases left between them. On this clone: Its antigen is unknown.

The V and J genes are TRBV11-3 and TRBJ2-3; D is uncertain. This TCR was sampled from a man under 40 in good health and CMV-seropositive. The sequenced material came from PBMCs. The CDR3 region has the DNA TGTGCCAGCAGCAACGGAGATACGCAGTATTTT. Its protein is CASSNGDTQYF. Full variable domain (rest looked up from reference TRBV11-3 and TRBJ2-3): EAGVVQSPRYKIIEKKQPVAFWCNPISGHNTLYWYLQNLGQGPELLIRYENEEAVDDSQLPKDRFSAERLKGVDSTLKIQPAELGDSAVYLCASSNGDTQYFGPGTRLTVL.